This passage covers 8 T cell receptor beta chains from one sample sequenced in a study of cytomegalovirus exposure and HLA in healthy donors. PCR amplification relied on 60 Vbeta primers (plus 13 Jbeta primers). The method was immunoSEQ multiplex PCR; TCRdb's version includes in-frame clones alone and lacks a portion of them. The sample contains 100,000 to 150,000 clones, roughly 82% of which appear only once. Sequenced: PBMCs. The source of these receptors is a man in his forties or fifties in good health and CMV-seronegative.

The chain combines TRBV19 with TRBJ2-1; perhaps TRBD2 as D (5 bases). Germline V gene sequence: CDR1 LNHDA, CDR2 SQIVND (reference sequence). This CDR3 contains 16 residues. V was trimmed by 4 bases and J by 2 bases, leaving 15 bases between them. The CDR3 DNA reads TGTGCCAGTAGTAGAAGCGGTGGGAACCCCTACAATGAGCAGTTCTTC. It codes for CASSRSGGNPYNEQFF.

The J gene is TRBJ1-3, the V gene TRBV7-2; maybe TRBD1 (5 bases). Germline CDR1 and CDR2: SGHTA and FQGNSA. Trimming shortened V by 1 base and J by 3 bases, and 13 bases separated the two germline ends. The CDR3 spans 16 residues. The DNA for the CDR3 is TGTGCCAGCAGCTTAGATAGCAGGGTTCATGGAAACACCATATATTTT. Translating it yields CASSLDSRVHGNTIYF.

The chain couples TRBV4-1 to TRBJ2-3, with 8 bases identical to TRBD2. The CDR3 consists of 16 residues. Trimming at V came to 2 bases and at J to 3 bases, leaving 7 bases not matched to a gene. Germline CDR1 and CDR2: MGHRA and YSYEKL. CDR3 residues: CASSQSGGSPTDTQYF. The CDR3 nucleotides are TGCGCCAGCAGCCAAAGCGGGGGTTCCCCAACAGATACGCAGTATTTT.

CDR3 in DNA: TGTGCCAGCAGTTTCCTGACTACCGGGGAGCTGTTTTTT. Translating it yields CASSFLTTGELFF. This sequence joins TRBV6-5 and TRBJ2-2; D is unclear. CDR1 and CDR2 (germline): MNHEY, SVGAGI. The CDR3 is 13 amino acids. The V end lost 4 bases, the J end lost 5 bases, and 8 bases lay between the germline ends.

V gene TRBV7-9 combines with J gene TRBJ1-1; TRBD1 might be the D (6 bases). Germline CDR1 reads SEHNR; CDR2 reads FQNEAQ (reference sequence). V lost 5 bases, J lost 11 bases, and 12 bases lay in between. CDR3 length equals 11 residues. The CDR3 DNA is TGTGCCAGCAGCGCAGGGGTGGCGGCTTTCTTT. Its protein product is CASSAGVAAFF. The complete variable domain, with remaining parts taken from reference TRBV7-9 and TRBJ1-1, reads DTGVSQNPRHKITKRGQNVTFRCDPISEHNRLYWYRQTLGQGPEFLTYFQNEAQLEKSRLLSDRFSAERPKGSFSTLEIQRTEQGDSAMYLCASSAGVAAFFGQGTRLTVV.

This clone was seen a handful of times. This rearrangement joins TRBV7-6 to TRBJ2-2, with 7 bases matching TRBD1. CDR3 length: 13 residues. CDR1 SGHVS and CDR2 FNYEAQ come from the germline V gene. V trimming: 3 bases; J trimming: 6 bases; junction bases outside the gene matches: 1. The CDR3 loop reads CASSLTGSGELFF. The CDR3 nucleotides are TGTGCCAGCAGCTTGACAGGGTCCGGGGAGCTGTTTTTT. The complete variable domain, with remaining parts taken from reference TRBV7-6 and TRBJ2-2, reads GAGVSQSPRYKVTKRGQDVALRCDPISGHVSLYWYRQALGQGPEFLTYFNYEAQQDKSGLPNDRFSAERPEGSISTLTIQRTEQRDSAMYRCASSLTGSGELFFGEGSRLTVL.

This chain connects TRBV4-3 to TRBJ1-3, with TRBD1 matching over 9 bases. The germline CDR1 and CDR2 sequences are LGHNA and YSLEER. Trimming cost V 4 bases and J 2 bases; bases outside gene matches: 3. This CDR3 spans 15 amino acids. Written as DNA, the CDR3 is TGCGCCAGCAGCCGGACAGGGGAAACTGGAAACACCATATATTTT. This codes for CASSRTGETGNTIYF.

The chain carries TRBV5-8 and TRBJ2-6, with a possible D match to TRBD2 (5 bases). The V gene's germline CDR1 is SGHTS and CDR2 YDEGEE. The CDR3 is 15 amino acids. Trimming took 4 bases from V and 3 from J, leaving 11 bases between them. The CDR3 coding sequence is TGTGCCAGCAGCCTGGGCGGGCTTGGGGCCAACGTCCTGACTTTC. Its protein is CASSLGGLGANVLTF. The full variable domain, its missing parts supplied by reference TRBV5-8 and TRBJ2-6, is EAGVTQSPTHLIKTRGQQATLRCSPISGHTSVYWYQQALGLGLQFLLWYDEGEERNRGNFPPRFSGRQFPNYSSELNVNALELEDSALYLCASSLGGLGANVLTFGAGSRLTVL.